This entry describes one TCR beta chain. Its antigen is not identified. Sequenced with the Oncomine TCR Beta short-read assay was DNA taken from cultured CD4+ T cells. MiXCR, applied by TCRdb to the PCR reads, yields one record per CDR3 protein. The sample lists some 15,000 distinct CDR3 sequences; less than 70% were seen once. This record comes from a study of vaccination and CD4 T cells after COVID-19. Overall study context: Post-vaccine specimens were obtained a median 72 days after dose two (range 14 to 241). A CEFX pool, an HIV-1 Nef pool, or no peptide went to control cultures.

As for treatment: approximately 9-day PBMC culture with coronavirus spike peptide pools or control peptides (ViraFEST assay). With approximately nine days of culture completed, CD4+ T cells were isolated by negative selection. The length of the CDR3 is 14 residues. Germline-derived CDR1 and CDR2 are DFQATT and SNEGSKA (reference sequence). The trim removed 3 bases at V and 2 bases at J, leaving 3 bases unmatched. The sample taken for sequencing was CD4+ T cells from blood, cultured in vitro. The sequence came from a human donor who had recovered from COVID-19. The rearrangement joins TRBV20-1 to TRBJ2-1; TRBD2 matches 8 bases. The CDR3: CSARAGGTYNEQFF. The DNA for the CDR3 is TGCAGTGCTAGGGCGGGAGGTACCTACAATGAGCAGTTCTTC.